This TCR beta chain is drawn from a study of T cell changes during pregnancy in multiple sclerosis. This table comes from immunoSEQ multiplex PCR, and its TCRdb copy is limited to in-frame clones, with some not included. The table lists under 60,000 clones, roughly nine tenths of them singletons, with roughly a tenth in the top ten. V lost 1 base to trimming and J lost 4 bases, with 9 bases between them. The CDR3 length is 14 residues. Germline CDR1 LNHDA, CDR2 SQIVND (reference sequence). The source was CD8+ T cells from peripheral blood mononuclear cells, collected after pregnancy. The V and J genes are TRBV19 and TRBJ2-3; no clear D. The origin of this receptor is a female donor with multiple sclerosis, enrolled in a pregnancy study. The CDR3 bases are TGTGCCAGTAGTATAGTCCTAAACGCAGATACGCAGTATTTT. This gives the protein CASSIVLNADTQYF.